The 10 T cell receptor beta chains in this list originate from one sample, sequenced in a study of shared clonotypes between healthy human individuals. CD45RO-negative CD8 cells positively selected for CCR7 made up the naive population, which excluded terminally differentiated effector memory CD45RA+ cells. Here immunoSEQ multiplex PCR was the method, and the copy in TCRdb shows in-frame clones only, minus some. The sample shows about 820,000 clones, nearly 95% of them seen only once. Sequenced input: naive CD8+ T cells sorted from blood. These receptors originate from a man under 40 in good health.

The rearrangement uses TRBV27 and TRBJ2-7, with unresolved D. V was trimmed by 7 bases and J by 7 bases, leaving 17 bases between them. CDR3 size: 13 residues. The germline CDR1 and CDR2 sequences are MNHEY and SMNVEV (reference sequence). CDR3 region: CASTDHRMGEQYF. CDR3 DNA: TGTGCCAGCACGGATCACAGAATGGGGGAGCAGTACTTC.

The chain is built from TRBV28 and TRBJ1-2; the D gene is possibly TRBD1 (5 bases). The germline gives CDR1 MDHEN, CDR2 SYDVKM. The CDR3 contains 14 residues. Trimming cost V 1 base and J 4 bases, with 10 bases left between them. In DNA, the CDR3 is TGTGCCAGCAGTTTATTTCACAGGTCCTATGGCTACACCTTC. Translated, it gives CASSLFHRSYGYTF.

This chain joins TRBV10-1 and TRBJ2-2; weak D call: TRBD1 (5 bases). CDR3 length equals 16 residues. The V and J ends lost 4 bases and 2 bases respectively, with 14 bases between them. Germline CDR1 WNHNN, CDR2 SYGVQD (reference sequence). The CDR3 protein is CASSGSTGDNTGELFF. CDR3 in DNA: TGCGCCAGCAGTGGATCTACAGGTGATAACACCGGGGAGCTGTTTTTT.

The chain couples TRBV2 to TRBJ2-7; D gene uncertain. The CDR3 runs 14 residues. The ends were cut back, 0 bases at V and 3 bases at J, with 9 bases in the middle. Germline values: CDR1 SNHLY, CDR2 FYNNEI. Here the CDR3 reads CASSEAQVHYEQYF. The CDR3 DNA follows: TGTGCCAGCAGTGAAGCGCAGGTCCACTACGAGCAGTACTTC.

V is TRBV28 and J is TRBJ2-1; the match to TRBD2 covers 13 bases. The CDR3 runs 16 residues. Per germline, CDR1 MDHEN and CDR2 SYDVKM. Losses at the gene ends were 5 bases for V and 4 bases for J; bases not matched to a gene: 5. The CDR3 DNA sequence: TGTGCCAGCAGTACCCGGACTAGCGGGAGATACAATGAGCAGTTCTTC. Protein sequence: CASSTRTSGRYNEQFF.

This clone was seen just once. A read error may produce the germline difference seen at one junction end. The chain is built from TRBV7-7 and TRBJ2-5; 7 positions match TRBD2. The germline V gene has CDR1 SSHAT and CDR2 FNYEAQ (reference sequence). CDR3 length: 14 amino acids. The CDR3 sequence: CASSRTAGQETQYF. The CDR3 DNA is TGTGCTAGCAGTCGAACAGCGGGGCAAGAGACCCAGTACTTC.

A single count supports this clone. The chain combines TRBV9 with TRBJ2-2; TRBD1 matches 8 bases. V shed 0 bases, J shed 7 bases, and the junction held 11 bases outside the gene matches. The CDR3 length is 17 residues. Germline V gene data show CDR1 as SGDLS and CDR2 as YYNGEE. In nucleotides, the CDR3 is TGTGCCAGCAGCGTAGAGCCAGGGGGCCAACGGAACGGGGAGCTGTTTTTT. As protein: CASSVEPGGQRNGELFF.

Points on this clone: Other DNA sequences within the sample encode an identical CDR3. The rearrangement links TRBV30 to TRBJ2-7; D call uncertain. This CDR3 spans 13 amino acids. Trimming took 0 bases from V and 1 from J, leaving 7 bases between them. Germline V lookup: CDR1 GTSNPN, CDR2 SVGIG (reference sequence). CDR3 residues: CAWSVGSSYEQYF. Written as DNA, the CDR3 is TGTGCCTGGAGTGTGGGCAGTTCCTACGAGCAGTACTTC. The variable domain in full, completed from reference TRBV30 and TRBJ2-7, reads SQTIHQWPATLVQPVGSPLSLECTVEGTSNPNLYWYRQAAGRGLQLLFYSVGIGQISSEVPQNLSASRPQDRQFILSSKKLLLSDSGFYLCAWSVGSSYEQYFGPGTRLTVT.

This clone came up once. Written as DNA, the CDR3 is TGTGCCAGCAGTTTCGCGGGGGGAAACAATGAGCAGTTCTTC. This gives the protein CASSFAGGNNEQFF. J is TRBJ2-1 and V is TRBV28; 8 nucleotides match TRBD2. CDR3 length: 14 residues. J was trimmed by 5 bases and V by 3 bases; bases with no gene match: 3. Germline CDR1 and CDR2: MDHEN and SYDVKM.

The rearrangement joins TRBV14 to TRBJ2-3; no firm D call. The germline V gene has CDR1 SGHDN and CDR2 FVKESK. Trimming took off 2 bases at V and 2 bases at J, with 5 bases between the two ends. The CDR3 extends over 13 amino acids. CDR3 nucleotide sequence: TGTGCCAGCAGCCAATTCAACACAGATACGCAGTATTTT. This codes for CASSQFNTDTQYF.